The 9 T cell receptor beta chains below all came from one sample that was sequenced in a study of blood T cell repertoires in COVID-19. Sequencing used immunoSEQ multiplex PCR; TCRdb keeps in-frame clones, though not all of them. The sample has about 150,000 clones, about 88% seen once; the top ten hold approximately 0.5%. Sequenced material: peripheral blood. These receptors were obtained from a man aged 60 to 75 with COVID-19, enrolled during active disease.

This sequence joins TRBV19 and TRBJ2-2; D unclear. This CDR3 contains 12 residues. Germline CDR1 LNHDA, CDR2 SQIVND (reference sequence). V shed 10 bases and J shed 5 bases, with 11 bases lying between them. Here the CDR3 reads CATAVYTGELFF. In DNA, the CDR3 is TGTGCCACTGCAGTATATACCGGGGAGCTGTTTTTT. Using reference TRBV19 and TRBJ2-2 for the parts outside the CDR3, the full variable domain is DGGITQSPKYLFRKEGQNVTLSCEQNLNHDAMYWYRQDPGQGLRLIYYSQIVNDFQKGDIAEGYSVSREKKESFPLTVTSAQKNPTAFYLCATAVYTGELFFGEGSRLTVL.

The chain carries TRBV4-1 and TRBJ1-5; D is ambiguous. Deletions cut 1 base from V and 1 base from J, with 11 bases between. CDR3 length: 16 amino acids. CDR1 and CDR2 from the germline V gene are MGHRA and YSYEKL. CDR3 residues: CASSQVQSGSNQPQHF. CDR3 bases: TGCGCCAGCAGCCAAGTTCAGTCCGGGAGCAATCAGCCCCAGCATTTT.

This rearrangement joins TRBV9 to TRBJ1-2; D is perhaps TRBD1 (6 bases). Germline assignment: CDR1 SGDLS and CDR2 YYNGEE. Between the trimmed V and J ends, which lost 6 bases and 5 bases, there was a span of 23 bases. The CDR3 consists of 16 residues. The CDR3 protein is CASNSQGGGQGYGYTF. The DNA of the CDR3 is TGTGCCAGCAACTCCCAAGGCGGGGGGCAGGGGTATGGCTACACCTTC.

V usage is TRBV9 and J usage is TRBJ2-1; 12 nucleotides line up with TRBD1. Germline CDR1 and CDR2: SGDLS and YYNGEE. V lost 4 bases to trimming and J lost 14 bases; unmatched junction nucleotides: 10. The CDR3 loop spans 14 amino acids. The CDR3 spells CASSPPGQGASKFF. The CDR3 nucleotides are TGTGCCAGCAGCCCGCCGGGACAGGGGGCGTCGAAGTTCTTC.

This chain connects TRBV7-2 to TRBJ2-5; the D gene is possibly TRBD1 (6 bases). V was shortened by 5 bases and J by 9 bases, with 16 bases between the two germline ends. This CDR3 comprises 13 residues. Germline V gene lookup returns CDR1 SGHTA and CDR2 FQGNSA. CDR3 in amino acids: CASSGQTGKAQYF. CDR3 sequence (DNA): TGTGCCAGCAGCGGACAGACAGGCAAAGCCCAGTACTTC.

This clone was recorded once. This CDR3 is CASSIGETNSGNTIYF. CDR3 nucleotide sequence: TGTGCCAGCAGTATCGGGGAGACAAACTCTGGAAACACCATATATTTT. V gene TRBV6-6 combines with J gene TRBJ1-3; D remains unclear. There are 16 residues in the CDR3. Deletions cut 5 bases from V and 0 bases from J, with 14 bases between. Germline V CDR1 and CDR2: MNHNY, SVGAGI (reference sequence).

The chain carries TRBV5-5 and TRBJ2-1; 8 bases match TRBD2. This CDR3 contains 15 residues. Germline CDR1 and CDR2: SGHKS and YYEKEE (reference sequence). V was clipped by 3 bases and J by 6 bases; unmatched bases: 8. The CDR3 loop reads CASSSSAGVPNEQFF. CDR3 DNA: TGTGCCAGCAGCTCCTCAGCGGGAGTCCCCAATGAGCAGTTCTTC.

This clone has just a few counts. The chain couples TRBV4-1 to TRBJ1-1; TRBD1 is a possible D gene (6 bases). V was shortened by 2 bases and J by 1 base, with 11 bases between the two germline ends. This CDR3 is 15 amino acids long. The germline CDR1 and CDR2 sequences are MGHRA and YSYEKL. CDR3 sequence (DNA): TGCGCCAGCAGCCAACGTATGACAGGGAACACTGAAGCTTTCTTT. Translated: CASSQRMTGNTEAFF.

This clone was picked up one time. The chain uses TRBV29-1 and TRBJ2-1, with 9 nucleotides matching TRBD2. The CDR3 totals 14 residues. In germline, CDR1 is SQVTM, CDR2 ANQGSEA. The trim removed 3 bases at V and 7 bases at J, leaving 7 bases unmatched. The CDR3 DNA is TGCAGCGTTGATGGGGGACTAGCACCGAATGAGCAGTTCTTC. This encodes CSVDGGLAPNEQFF.